Shown below are 7 T cell receptor beta chains from a single sample sequenced in a study of blood T cell repertoires in COVID-19. Clones were sequenced by immunoSEQ multiplex PCR, and TCRdb holds only the in-frame ones, with some missing. The sample comprises about 400,000 clones, around 90% of which are singletons, and roughly 3.1% rests with the top ten. The sequenced sample was peripheral blood. The receptors stem from a human donor in a cohort sampled during active COVID-19.

This clone was detected once. This chain connects TRBV10-3 to TRBJ1-1; 10 positions agree with TRBD1. CDR3 length: 15 residues. The germline V gene encodes CDR1 ENHRY and CDR2 SYGVKD. V trimming: 6 bases; J trimming: 10 bases; junction bases outside the gene matches: 14. The CDR3 bases are TGTGCCATCAGCGGGACAGGGGAAACAACGTCCCCAGCTTTCTTT. Translation: CAISGTGETTSPAFF.

The V and J genes are TRBV19 and TRBJ2-5; 9 nucleotides line up with TRBD1. There are 16 residues in the CDR3. The V and J ends lost 3 bases and 3 bases, in that order; junction bases with no gene match: 8. Germline lookup yields CDR1 LNHDA and CDR2 SQIVND (reference sequence). The CDR3 DNA follows: TGTGCCAGTAGTATGCCGGGACAGGGATTCGAAGAGACCCAGTACTTC. It encodes CASSMPGQGFEETQYF.

The V gene is TRBV5-1, the J gene TRBJ1-1; 7 positions agree with TRBD1. The ends lost 5 bases at V and 1 base at J; junction bases unmatched: 5. Germline-derived CDR1 and CDR2 are SGHRS and YFSETQ. This CDR3 spans 14 amino acids. The CDR3 loop is CASRSGTENTEAFF. The CDR3 nucleotides are TGCGCCAGCAGATCCGGGACAGAGAACACTGAAGCTTTCTTT. Filled out from reference TRBV5-1 and TRBJ1-1, the complete variable domain reads KAGVTQTPRYLIKTRGQQVTLSCSPISGHRSVSWYQQTPGQGLQFLFEYFSETQRNKGNFPGRFSGRQFSNSRSEMNVSTLELGDSALYLCASRSGTENTEAFFGQGTRLTVV.

V and J are TRBV6-5 and TRBJ2-7; D is possibly TRBD1 (6 bases). In germline, CDR1 is MNHEY, CDR2 SVGAGI. The CDR3 runs to 13 residues. V was shortened by 6 bases and J by 3 bases, with 12 bases between the two germline ends. CDR3 DNA sequence: TGTGCCAGCAGGCACCAGGGGATCTACGAGCAGTACTTC. Residues: CASRHQGIYEQYF.

The V and J genes are TRBV19 and TRBJ1-5; 8 bases fit TRBD1. Germline trimming cut 9 bases from V and 7 bases from J; bases unmatched to any gene: 11. Germline CDR1 LNHDA, CDR2 SQIVND (reference sequence). CDR3 length: 14 residues. In DNA, the CDR3 is TGTGCCAGCCGGACAGGGACGGACGGACAGCCCCAGCATTTT. Translating it yields CASRTGTDGQPQHF.

V gene TRBV6-5 combines with J gene TRBJ2-2; possible D gene TRBD2, 6 bases. The CDR3 totals 15 residues. V lost 6 bases and J 7 bases, leaving 18 bases between the germline ends. Germline V lookup: CDR1 MNHEY, CDR2 SVGAGI. This CDR3 reads CASRGLVAAVGELFF. The CDR3 nucleotides read TGTGCCAGCAGGGGCTTAGTAGCGGCGGTCGGGGAGCTGTTTTTT.

This clone has just a few counts. The V call is TRBV28, the J call TRBJ2-7; TRBD2 agrees at 7 bases. CDR3 length equals 12 residues. V lost 6 bases, J lost 6 bases, and 5 bases stayed unmatched. Germline lookup yields CDR1 MDHEN and CDR2 SYDVKM. CDR3 sequence: CASRLPGGEQYF. The CDR3 region has the DNA TGTGCCAGCAGACTACCGGGGGGCGAGCAGTACTTC.